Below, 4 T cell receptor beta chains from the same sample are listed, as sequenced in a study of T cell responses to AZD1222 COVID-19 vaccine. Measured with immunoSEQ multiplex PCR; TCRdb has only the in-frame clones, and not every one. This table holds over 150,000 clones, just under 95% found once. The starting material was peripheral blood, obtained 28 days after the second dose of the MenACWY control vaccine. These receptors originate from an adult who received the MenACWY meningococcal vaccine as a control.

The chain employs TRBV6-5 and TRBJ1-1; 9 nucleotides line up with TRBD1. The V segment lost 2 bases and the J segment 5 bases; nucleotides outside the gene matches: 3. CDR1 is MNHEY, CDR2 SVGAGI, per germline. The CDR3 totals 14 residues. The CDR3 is CASSYNRGRTEAFF. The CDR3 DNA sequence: TGTGCCAGCAGTTACAACAGGGGGCGAACTGAAGCTTTCTTT.

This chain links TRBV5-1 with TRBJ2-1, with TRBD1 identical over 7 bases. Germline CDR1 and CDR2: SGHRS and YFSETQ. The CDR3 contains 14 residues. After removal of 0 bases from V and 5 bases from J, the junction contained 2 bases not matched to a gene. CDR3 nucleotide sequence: TGCGCCAGCAGCTTGGGGGACAGTAACAATGAGCAGTTCTTC. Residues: CASSLGDSNNEQFF.

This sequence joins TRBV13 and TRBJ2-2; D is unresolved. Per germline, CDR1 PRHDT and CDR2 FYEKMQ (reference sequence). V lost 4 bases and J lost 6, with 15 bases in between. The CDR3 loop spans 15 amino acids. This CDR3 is CASSSPGGGSGELFF. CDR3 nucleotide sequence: TGTGCCAGCAGCTCCCCTGGTGGCGGATCCGGGGAGCTGTTTTTT.

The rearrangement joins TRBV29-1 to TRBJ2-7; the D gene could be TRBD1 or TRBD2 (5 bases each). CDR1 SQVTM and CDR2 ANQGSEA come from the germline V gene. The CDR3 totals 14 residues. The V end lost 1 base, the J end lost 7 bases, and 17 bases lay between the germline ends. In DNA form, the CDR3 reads TGCAGCGTTGAAGGAGGGTACGGGGCTTCTGAGCAGTACTTC. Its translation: CSVEGGYGASEQYF.